The 14 T cell receptor beta chains in this list originate from one sample, sequenced in a study of cytomegalovirus exposure and HLA in healthy donors. Sequencing used immunoSEQ multiplex PCR; TCRdb keeps in-frame clones, though not all of them. The table has around 60,000 clones, about 94% seen once. Sequencing was carried out using PBMCs. These receptors were taken from a young man in good health and CMV-seropositive.

V and J are TRBV9 and TRBJ1-2; 11 bases fit TRBD1. CDR1 is SGDLS and CDR2 is YYNGEE in the germline V gene. Trimming cost V 0 bases and J 5 bases; bases outside gene matches: 3. The length of the CDR3 is 15 residues. The CDR3 DNA reads TGTGCCAGCAGCGTAGAGGACAGGGGGCTATATGGCTACACCTTC. It yields the protein CASSVEDRGLYGYTF.

V gene TRBV4-2 combines with J gene TRBJ2-1; no clear D gene. V was pared by 1 base and J by 15 bases, with 13 bases between. There are 12 residues in the CDR3. The germline gives CDR1 LGHNA, CDR2 YNFKEQ. For the CDR3, the DNA is TGTGCCAGCAGCCAAGCCCACGGTTGCCGGTTCTTC. This encodes CASSQAHGCRFF.

This rearrangement joins TRBV11-2 to TRBJ2-2; perhaps TRBD1 as D (6 bases). Germline V gene lookup returns CDR1 SGHAT and CDR2 FQNNGV. V was shortened by 4 bases and J by 7 bases, with 16 bases between the two germline ends. CDR3 size: 15 residues. CDR3 coding DNA: TGTGCCAGCAGCTGGCAGGGCAGGGGTGACGGGGAGCTGTTTTTT. Protein product: CASSWQGRGDGELFF.

V and J are TRBV5-8 and TRBJ2-5; 8 bases line up with TRBD1. CDR1 and CDR2 from the germline V gene are SGHTS and YDEGEE. With V trimmed by 0 bases and J by 2 bases, 6 bases remained unmatched. The CDR3 loop spans 16 amino acids. CDR3 protein: CASSLALTGGQETQYF. CDR3 bases: TGTGCCAGCAGCTTGGCCTTAACAGGGGGGCAAGAGACCCAGTACTTC.

This rearrangement joins TRBV29-1 to TRBJ2-7; possibly TRBD2 for D (6 bases). The CDR3 has 13 residues. CDR1 is SQVTM and CDR2 is ANQGSEA in the germline V gene. V lost 0 bases to trimming and J lost 2 bases, with 8 bases between them. This CDR3 is CSVEDREAYEQYF. CDR3 DNA sequence: TGCAGCGTTGAAGACAGGGAGGCCTACGAGCAGTACTTC.

The chain combines TRBV27 with TRBJ2-1; a weak D match, TRBD2 (5 bases). CDR1 MNHEY and CDR2 SMNVEV come from the germline V gene (reference sequence). CDR3 length: 12 amino acids. V was trimmed by 7 bases and J by 10 bases, leaving 14 bases between them. The CDR3 here is CASNSGSREQFF. The CDR3 nucleotides are TGTGCCAGCAATTCGGGAAGCCGCGAGCAGTTCTTC.

The V gene is TRBV30, the J gene TRBJ2-1; weak D call: TRBD1 (5 bases). The CDR3 loop spans 16 amino acids. Germline-derived CDR1 and CDR2 are GTSNPN and SVGIG (reference sequence). V was trimmed by 5 bases and J by 5 bases, leaving 22 bases between them. The chain's CDR3 is CAWGDSRHGRNNEQFF. CDR3 nucleotides: TGTGCCTGGGGCGACAGTCGGCACGGGCGGAACAATGAGCAGTTCTTC. Full variable domain (remainder filled in from reference TRBV30 and TRBJ2-1): SQTIHQWPATLVQPVGSPLSLECTVEGTSNPNLYWYRQAAGRGLQLLFYSVGIGQISSEVPQNLSASRPQDRQFILSSKKLLLSDSGFYLCAWGDSRHGRNNEQFFGPGTRLTVL.

This clone was detected a few times. V is TRBV5-4 and J is TRBJ1-3; 7 bases match TRBD1. J gave up 0 bases and V 3 bases, and 3 bases lay outside the gene matches. CDR3 length: 15 amino acids. Looked up from germline, CDR1 is SGHNT and CDR2 is YYREEE (reference sequence). The CDR3 nucleotides read TGTGCCAGCAGCTGGGGGACAGACTCTGGAAACACCATATATTTT. Its protein product is CASSWGTDSGNTIYF.

This clone was recorded once. V is TRBV11-3 and J is TRBJ2-7, with D unresolved. CDR1 is SGHNT and CDR2 is YENEEA in the germline V gene. CDR3 size: 12 residues. V was pared by 5 bases and J by 0 bases, with 5 bases between. The CDR3, as DNA: TGTGCCAGCAGCCCGAGCTCCTACGAGCAGTACTTC. Translation: CASSPSSYEQYF.

The V gene is TRBV30, the J gene TRBJ2-2, with a weak D call TRBD1 (5 bases). The CDR3 loop spans 12 amino acids. The germline V gene has CDR1 GTSNPN and CDR2 SVGIG (reference sequence). V dropped 0 bases and J dropped 6 bases, with 5 bases sitting between them. CDR3 residues: CAWSVGAGELFF. In DNA form, the CDR3 reads TGTGCCTGGAGTGTAGGGGCCGGGGAGCTGTTTTTT.

This chain joins TRBV5-4 and TRBJ2-2, with a tentative D call TRBD1 (6 bases). Germline values: CDR1 SGHNT, CDR2 YYREEE (reference sequence). The CDR3 loop spans 14 amino acids. Trimming cost V 7 bases and J 5 bases, with 15 bases left between them. CDR3 coding DNA: TGTGCCAGCCAACCTAAAGACAGGACCGGGGAGCTGTTTTTT. It yields the protein CASQPKDRTGELFF.

The rearrangement joins TRBV11-2 to TRBJ2-2, with TRBD1 as a possible D gene (6 bases). Germline CDR1 SGHAT, CDR2 FQNNGV. The CDR3 totals 15 residues. V gave up 2 bases and J gave up 6 bases, with 13 bases separating them. The DNA of the CDR3 is TGTGCCAGCAGCTTATTTCAGGGGATCGCCGGGGAGCTGTTTTTT. It translates to CASSLFQGIAGELFF.

J is TRBJ2-5 and V is TRBV5-1; TRBD2 aligns across 7 bases. V dropped 7 bases and J dropped 2; count of bases not matched to a gene: 17. The CDR3 is 17 amino acids. Germline V gives CDR1 SGHRS, CDR2 YFSETQ. CDR3 residues: CASSPRWGGGRQETQYF. The CDR3 nucleotides read TGCGCCAGCTCCCCCAGATGGGGGGGAGGTAGGCAAGAGACCCAGTACTTC.

The sample holds one count of this clone. This CDR3 reads CASTGGSFTEAFF. The CDR3, as DNA: TGTGCCAGCACTGGAGGAAGTTTCACTGAAGCTTTCTTT. The chain has TRBV28 and TRBJ1-1; D not certain. Germline V gives CDR1 MDHEN, CDR2 SYDVKM. V was cut by 7 bases and J by 4 bases, with 13 bases left in between. The CDR3 has 13 amino acids.